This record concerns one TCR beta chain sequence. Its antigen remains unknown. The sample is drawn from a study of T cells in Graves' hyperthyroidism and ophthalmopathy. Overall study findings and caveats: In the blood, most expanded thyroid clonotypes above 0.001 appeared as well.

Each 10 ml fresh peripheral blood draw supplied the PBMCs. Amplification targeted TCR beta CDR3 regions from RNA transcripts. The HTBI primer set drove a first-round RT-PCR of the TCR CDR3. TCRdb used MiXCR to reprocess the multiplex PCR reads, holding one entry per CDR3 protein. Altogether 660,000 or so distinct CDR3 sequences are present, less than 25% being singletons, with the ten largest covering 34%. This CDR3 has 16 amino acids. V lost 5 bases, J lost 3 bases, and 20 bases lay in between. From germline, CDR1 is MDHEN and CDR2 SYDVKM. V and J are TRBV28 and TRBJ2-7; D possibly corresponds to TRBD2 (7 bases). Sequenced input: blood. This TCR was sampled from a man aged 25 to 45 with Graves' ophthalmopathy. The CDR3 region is CASSPLGGGRDYEQYF. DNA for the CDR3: TGTGCCAGCAGTCCACTGGGGGGGGGCCGGGACTACGAGCAGTACTTC.